One sample yielded the 21 T cell receptor beta chains listed below, sequenced in a study of shared clonotypes between healthy human individuals. The method was immunoSEQ multiplex PCR; TCRdb's version includes in-frame clones alone and lacks a portion of them. Of about 680,000 clones listed, over 65% are singletons. Material for sequencing was memory CD4+ T cells sorted from blood. Described subset: CD45RA-negative fraction. The receptors were gathered from a woman in her 30s in good health.

The chain links TRBV10-3 to TRBJ2-6; D might be TRBD2 (6 bases). This CDR3 region has 17 residues. Trimming stripped 4 bases from V and 0 bases from J, with 13 bases between. Looked up from germline, CDR1 is ENHRY and CDR2 is SYGVKD. CDR3 coding DNA: TGTGCCATCAGTGCGTCGGGGGTGGGCTCTGGGGCCAACGTCCTGACTTTC. Its protein is CAISASGVGSGANVLTF.

A remark on this clone: Other DNA sequences in the same sample also yield this CDR3. The rearrangement joins TRBV5-4 to TRBJ2-3, with a weak D call TRBD1 (5 bases). Deletions cut 5 bases from V and 4 bases from J, with 11 bases between. CDR1 is SGHNT, CDR2 YYREEE, per germline (reference sequence). This CDR3 is built from 13 residues. Written as DNA, the CDR3 is TGTGCCAGCAGTTTGCAGGGCGCAGATACGCAGTATTTT. Encoded protein: CASSLQGADTQYF.

The chain employs TRBV27 and TRBJ2-7; tentative D call: TRBD2 (7 bases). Deletions cut 2 bases from V and 3 bases from J, with 11 bases between. The CDR3 has 14 amino acids. Germline V CDR1 and CDR2: MNHEY, SMNVEV (reference sequence). The CDR3 sequence: CASSLRRGLYEQYF. CDR3 DNA sequence: TGTGCCAGCAGTTTACGGCGGGGGCTCTACGAGCAGTACTTC.

V and J are TRBV28 and TRBJ2-1; no clear D. The CDR3 runs to 16 residues. CDR1 is MDHEN, CDR2 SYDVKM, per germline. V lost 5 bases to trimming and J lost 1 base, with 15 bases between them. The DNA of the CDR3 is TGTGCCAGCAGTGAAAATGTAGTTGGATCCTACAATGAGCAGTTCTTC. Its translation is CASSENVVGSYNEQFF.

This chain uses TRBV5-4 with TRBJ1-5; 11 bases agree with TRBD1. CDR1 and CDR2 from the germline V gene are SGHNT and YYREEE (reference sequence). Trimming took 4 bases from V and 6 from J; bases not matched to a gene: 6. The CDR3 loop spans 15 amino acids. The CDR3 nucleotides are TGTGCCAGCAGCCGGGACAGGGGGAGCCCTCAGCCCCAGCATTTT. Translating gives CASSRDRGSPQPQHF.

This chain joins TRBV2 and TRBJ2-7; no reliable D call. The germline V and J ends were trimmed by 2 bases and 1 base, with 3 bases remaining between them. Germline V gives CDR1 SNHLY, CDR2 FYNNEI. There are 12 residues in the CDR3. The CDR3 here is CASSEHSYEQYF. In nucleotides, the CDR3 is TGTGCCAGCAGTGAACATTCCTACGAGCAGTACTTC. Looking up the rest from reference TRBV2 and TRBJ2-7 gives the full variable domain: EPEVTQTPSHQVTQMGQEVILRCVPISNHLYFYWYRQILGQKVEFLVSFYNNEISEKSEIFDDQFSVERPDGSNFTLKIRSTKLEDSAMYFCASSEHSYEQYFGPGTRLTVT.

This clone was observed a few times. V is TRBV19 and J is TRBJ2-7; D may be TRBD1 or TRBD2 (5 bases each). The V and J ends lost 5 bases and 9 bases respectively, with 29 bases between them. The CDR3 contains 17 residues. Germline values: CDR1 LNHDA, CDR2 SQIVND (reference sequence). CDR3 bases: TGTGCCAGTAGTCGAACCCCATCCGGGACGTCCACGAAAGGGCAGTACTTC. It yields the protein CASSRTPSGTSTKGQYF. Supplemented by reference TRBV19 and TRBJ2-7, the full variable domain reads DGGITQSPKYLFRKEGQNVTLSCEQNLNHDAMYWYRQDPGQGLRLIYYSQIVNDFQKGDIAEGYSVSREKKESFPLTVTSAQKNPTAFYLCASSRTPSGTSTKGQYFGPGTRLTVT.

The chain has TRBV9 and TRBJ2-1; 13 nucleotides line up with TRBD2. The V gene's germline CDR1 is SGDLS and CDR2 YYNGEE. Unmatched junction bases numbered 6, after V lost 3 bases and J lost 6 bases. This CDR3 is 16 amino acids long. The chain's CDR3 is CASSAALAGGPNEQFF. The CDR3 DNA reads TGTGCCAGCAGCGCGGCACTAGCGGGAGGGCCCAATGAGCAGTTCTTC.

The chain has TRBV13 and TRBJ2-2, with TRBD1 matching over 7 bases. Germline V gene sequence: CDR1 PRHDT, CDR2 FYEKMQ (reference sequence). The CDR3 loop spans 17 amino acids. V gave up 3 bases and J gave up 6 bases; unmatched junction bases: 13. Written as DNA, the CDR3 is TGTGCCAGCAGCTTCACACCGGGACAGTTCCCTCCCGGGGAGCTGTTTTTT. Protein product: CASSFTPGQFPPGELFF.

The rearrangement links TRBV7-9 to TRBJ1-1; a possible D gene is TRBD1 (5 bases). Trimming cost V 3 bases and J 7 bases, with 15 bases left between them. CDR3 size: 14 residues. CDR1 and CDR2 from the germline V gene are SEHNR and FQNEAQ (reference sequence). The CDR3 region is CASSLGTAYGEAFF. The DNA of the CDR3 is TGTGCCAGCAGCTTGGGGACTGCGTATGGTGAAGCTTTCTTT. Filled out from reference TRBV7-9 and TRBJ1-1, the complete variable domain reads DTGVSQNPRHKITKRGQNVTFRCDPISEHNRLYWYRQTLGQGPEFLTYFQNEAQLEKSRLLSDRFSAERPKGSFSTLEIQRTEQGDSAMYLCASSLGTAYGEAFFGQGTRLTVV.

This clone has more than one count but fewer than ten. The gene calls are TRBV28 and TRBJ1-3; 9 bases agree with TRBD1. J was trimmed by 7 bases and V by 5 bases; bases with no gene match: 9. Looked up from germline, CDR1 is MDHEN and CDR2 is SYDVKM. The CDR3 spans 15 residues. The CDR3 region has the DNA TGTGCCAGCAGTGCTAGGACAGGGGTTCCTAACACCATATATTTT. Residues: CASSARTGVPNTIYF. The variable domain in full, completed from reference TRBV28 and TRBJ1-3, reads DVKVTQSSRYLVKRTGEKVFLECVQDMDHENMFWYRQDPGLGLRLIYFSYDVKMKEKGDIPEGYSVSREKKERFSLILESASTNQTSMYLCASSARTGVPNTIYFGEGSWLTVV.

The chain is built from TRBV28 and TRBJ2-7, with 9 bases fitting TRBD1. Germline V lookup: CDR1 MDHEN, CDR2 SYDVKM. J was trimmed by 4 bases and V by 7 bases; bases with no gene match: 8. The CDR3 consists of 14 residues. The CDR3 DNA reads as TGTGCCAGCACCTCACAGGGGGCGGCTTACGAGCAGTACTTC. The encoded protein is CASTSQGAAYEQYF.

The chain recombines TRBV28 with TRBJ2-4; D call uncertain. With 3 bases removed from V and 0 bases from J, the gap between germline ends came to 9 bases. Germline values: CDR1 MDHEN, CDR2 SYDVKM. This CDR3 is 15 amino acids long. CDR3 in amino acids: CASSLGLLAKNIQYF. The CDR3 DNA follows: TGTGCCAGCAGTTTGGGTTTACTAGCCAAAAACATTCAGTACTTC.

This clone was seen ten or more times. The CDR3, as DNA: TGTGCCAGCAGCTTAGCGGCGGGAGACGAGCAGTACTTC. This sequence encodes CASSLAAGDEQYF. The chain employs TRBV7-9 and TRBJ2-7, with 7 positions matching TRBD2. This CDR3 is 13 amino acids long. Germline V CDR1 and CDR2: SEHNR, FQNEAQ (reference sequence). The junction had 1 base not matched to a gene; V was cut back by 0 bases and J by 5 bases.

Only a few counts were recorded for this clone. J is TRBJ2-3 and V is TRBV29-1, with 7 bases matching TRBD2. Looked up from germline, CDR1 is SQVTM and CDR2 is ANQGSEA. The J segment lost 2 bases and the V segment lost 0 bases, leaving 8 bases of the junction unmatched. The CDR3 sequence is 16 residues long. The CDR3 here is CSVEDEAGPHTDTQYF. The CDR3 DNA follows: TGCAGCGTTGAAGATGAAGCGGGACCTCACACAGATACGCAGTATTTT.

The V call is TRBV5-6, the J call TRBJ1-2, with TRBD1 matching over 7 bases. CDR1 is SGHDT, CDR2 YYEEEE, per germline. The V and J ends lost 3 bases and 4 bases, in that order; junction bases with no gene match: 9. The CDR3 runs 15 residues. CDR3 amino acids: CASSSRQGAGYGYTF. In DNA, the CDR3 is TGTGCCAGCAGCTCCCGACAGGGAGCGGGCTATGGCTACACCTTC.

The CDR3 loop is CASSLPTGQGDGYTF. CDR3 coding DNA: TGTGCCAGCAGCTTACCGACAGGACAAGGTGATGGCTACACCTTC. This chain uses TRBV7-9 with TRBJ1-2; a weak D match, TRBD1 (6 bases). The CDR3 is made up of 15 amino acids. Trimming left V 2 bases short and J 6 bases short, with 16 bases between. Germline CDR1 and CDR2: SEHNR and FQNEAQ (reference sequence).

The count of this clone is one. V is TRBV6-4 and J is TRBJ1-1; 9 bases align to TRBD1. V shed 6 bases and J 1 base; nucleotides not matched to a gene: 3. The CDR3 is made up of 14 amino acids. CDR1 and CDR2 from the germline V gene are MRHNA and SNTAGT. CDR3 nucleotides: TGTGCCAGCAGACAGGACAGGGGGAACACTGAAGCTTTCTTT. Amino acids: CASRQDRGNTEAFF.

The V call is TRBV11-2, the J call TRBJ2-7, with 11 bases identical to TRBD1. The CDR3 contains 15 residues. V dropped 5 bases and J dropped 1; count of bases not matched to a gene: 4. Germline CDR1 is SGHAT and CDR2 is FQNNGV. Here the CDR3 DNA reads TGTGCCAGCAGCCGGGGACAGGGGGGTTCCTACGAGCAGTACTTC. Protein: CASSRGQGGSYEQYF.

CDR3 sequence (DNA): TGTGCCAGCAGCTACCGAAAGCGCCCTAGCACAGATACGCAGTATTTT. Translated, it gives CASSYRKRPSTDTQYF. This chain connects TRBV11-2 to TRBJ2-3; unclear D gene. This CDR3 contains 16 residues. V lost 4 bases and J lost 0, with 14 bases in between. Germline CDR1 is SGHAT and CDR2 is FQNNGV.

This chain uses TRBV11-2 with TRBJ1-3, with D unclear. The CDR3 sequence is 19 residues long. The germline gives CDR1 SGHAT, CDR2 FQNNGV. The V and J ends lost 4 bases and 0 bases respectively, with 22 bases between them. The CDR3, as DNA: TGTGCCAGCAGCTCCTTATCCTCCTTACCCCGGACCTCTGGAAACACCATATATTTT. As protein: CASSSLSSLPRTSGNTIYF.